The 24 T cell receptor beta chains given below trace back to one sample, sequenced in a study of blood T cells in healthy people across ages. Primers used in a second PCR of about 6 to 11 cycles were a sample-barcoded 5' primer and a J-beta primer mix. TCRdb passed the 5' RACE reads through MiXCR, listing each CDR3 protein once. The sample includes 1.5 million to 2 million distinct CDR3 sequences, roughly 27% of them seen just once. Sequencing was done on a sample of blood. The source is a woman in her 30s in good health.

CDR3 region: CASSLATLGGYGYTF. The CDR3 nucleotides are TGTGCCAGCAGCTTAGCCACCCTTGGAGGCTATGGCTACACCTTC. This chain links TRBV7-8 with TRBJ1-2, with D unclear. The germline V gene encodes CDR1 SGHVS and CDR2 FQNEAQ. CDR3 length: 15 amino acids. Trimming stripped 0 bases from V and 4 bases from J, with 12 bases between. The full variable domain, with the rest looked up from reference TRBV7-8 and TRBJ1-2, is GAGVSQSPRYKVAKRGQDVALRCDPISGHVSLFWYQQALGQGPEFLTYFQNEAQLDKSGLPSDRFFAERPEGSVSTLKIQRTQQEDSAVYLCASSLATLGGYGYTFGSGTRLTVV.

This clonotype was detected a few times. V and J are TRBV6-6 and TRBJ2-1, with TRBD2 matching over 9 bases. The CDR3 covers 15 residues. CDR1 is MNHNY and CDR2 is SVGAGI in the germline V gene (reference sequence). Unmatched junction bases numbered 5, after V lost 3 bases and J lost 5 bases. The CDR3 is CASSYGGGANNEQFF. In DNA, the CDR3 is TGTGCCAGCAGTTATGGCGGGGGGGCCAACAATGAGCAGTTCTTC.

The chain recombines TRBV29-1 with TRBJ2-3, with no clear D. Germline assignment: CDR1 SQVTM and CDR2 ANQGSEA. Trimming cost V 7 bases and J 2 bases, with 13 bases left between them. This CDR3 is built from 13 residues. In nucleotides, the CDR3 is TGCAGCGCAGACAAGGGCTACACAGATACGCAGTATTTT. Its protein is CSADKGYTDTQYF.

CDR3 sequence: CASSIRGQGPGETQYF. In DNA, the CDR3 is TGTGCCAGCAGCATCCGGGGACAGGGGCCCGGGGAGACCCAGTACTTC. This chain connects TRBV9 to TRBJ2-7; 10 nucleotides agree with TRBD1. The J call may be wrong; the DNA end is better matched by TRBJ2-5. The germline V gene encodes CDR1 SGDLS and CDR2 YYNGEE. The CDR3 spans 16 residues.

This clonotype was recorded many times. The V gene is TRBV20-1, the J gene TRBJ2-5; the D gene is possibly TRBD2 (5 bases). V dropped 4 bases and J dropped 2 bases, with 14 bases sitting between them. The CDR3 spans 14 residues. Germline V lookup: CDR1 DFQATT, CDR2 SNEGSKA (reference sequence). The CDR3 here is CSATDLDFQETQYF. The CDR3 coding sequence is TGCAGTGCTACTGACCTGGACTTTCAAGAGACCCAGTACTTC.

This chain connects TRBV9 to TRBJ1-4; 9 bases are shared with TRBD1. The CDR3 loop spans 16 amino acids. V gave up 4 bases and J gave up 10 bases; unmatched junction bases: 14. CDR1 and CDR2 from the germline V gene are SGDLS and YYNGEE. The CDR3 loop is CASSPDHGTGNRKLFF. The CDR3 DNA follows: TGTGCCAGCAGCCCGGATCATGGGACAGGGAATAGAAAACTGTTTTTT.

Ten or more counts support this clonotype. This chain links TRBV5-1 with TRBJ2-7, with D unresolved. The CDR3 length is 12 residues. The germline V and J ends were trimmed by 0 bases and 6 bases, with 7 bases remaining between them. The germline V gene encodes CDR1 SGHRS and CDR2 YFSETQ. The DNA for the CDR3 is TGCGCCAGCAGCTTGGTTTTTCGCGAGCAGTACTTC. It yields the protein CASSLVFREQYF.

This clonotype was observed many times. The rearrangement joins TRBV7-2 to TRBJ1-2, with D possibly TRBD1 on 6 matching bases. The germline gives CDR1 SGHTA, CDR2 FQGNSA. The CDR3 is 13 residues long. The ends were cut back, 3 bases at V and 2 bases at J, with 7 bases in the middle. The CDR3 DNA is TGTGCCAGCAGCTTCGACAGGAACTATGGCTACACCTTC. This translates into CASSFDRNYGYTF.

This chain links TRBV7-2 with TRBJ2-2, with 15 positions matching TRBD2. Germline lookup yields CDR1 SGHTA and CDR2 FQGNSA. The CDR3 consists of 17 residues. V shed 6 bases and J 1 base; nucleotides not matched to a gene: 3. CDR3 region: CASRSGLAGGNTGELFF. The CDR3, as DNA: TGTGCCAGCAGGTCGGGACTAGCGGGGGGGAACACCGGGGAGCTGTTTTTT.

This clonotype was counted a few times. This sequence joins TRBV5-1 and TRBJ2-1; 7 nucleotides align to TRBD2. The V segment lost 4 bases and the J segment 8 bases; nucleotides outside the gene matches: 15. This CDR3 spans 16 amino acids. Germline V gene lookup returns CDR1 SGHRS and CDR2 YFSETQ. The CDR3, as DNA: TGCGCCAGCAGCCTGGGGGGGTTGGGCGAGACCGATGAGCAGTTCTTC. Translation gives CASSLGGLGETDEQFF.

V usage is TRBV10-3 and J usage is TRBJ1-1; D gene ambiguous. The CDR3 loop spans 13 amino acids. The ends were cut back, 4 bases at V and 1 base at J, with 7 bases in the middle. Germline loops: CDR1 ENHRY, CDR2 SYGVKD. This CDR3 is CAISGIGNTEAFF. The CDR3 region has the DNA TGTGCCATCAGTGGTATAGGGAACACTGAAGCTTTCTTT.

This clonotype showed up just a few times. The chain combines TRBV5-1 with TRBJ2-1; 9 bases align to TRBD2. Per germline, CDR1 SGHRS and CDR2 YFSETQ. The length of the CDR3 is 15 residues. Trimming removed 1 base from V and 6 bases from J; junction bases left unmatched: 5. Written as DNA, the CDR3 is TGCGCCAGCAGCTTGCGGGCTAGCGGGGTCAATGAGCAGTTCTTC. This sequence encodes CASSLRASGVNEQFF.

The chain has TRBV4-1 and TRBJ2-7; the D gene could be TRBD1 or TRBD2 (6 bases each). The DNA end is more similar to TRBJ2-5, so the J call may be wrong. This CDR3 is built from 16 residues. CDR1 and CDR2 (germline): MGHRA, YSYEKL. The CDR3: CASSHGGEAGRGTQYF. The CDR3, as DNA: TGCGCCAGCAGTCATGGCGGTGAAGCGGGCAGGGGGACCCAGTACTTC.

The rearrangement joins TRBV12-3 or TRBV12-4 to TRBJ1-2; no definite D call. The V and J ends lost 7 bases and 8 bases respectively, with 20 bases between them. The CDR3 is made up of 14 amino acids. CDR3 nucleotide sequence: TGTGCCAGCAACCCTCTGGACCAGACAAAGGGCTACACCTTC. This translates into CASNPLDQTKGYTF.

The chain uses TRBV20-1 and TRBJ2-7, with 9 bases fitting TRBD1. Per the germline V gene, CDR1 is DFQATT and CDR2 is SNEGSKA (reference sequence). The CDR3 has 15 amino acids. V dropped 5 bases and J dropped 4; count of bases not matched to a gene: 12. Here the CDR3 DNA reads TGCAGTGCTGTAAAGCCGGGACAGGGAAAGTACGAGCAGTACTTC. Translating gives CSAVKPGQGKYEQYF.

Only one count was recorded for this clonotype. A much larger clonotype is one base distant, so this may be a read error. The chain's CDR3 is CASSYEGSQPQHF. The CDR3 DNA reads as TGTGCCAGCAGTTACGAGGGGAGTCAGCCCCAGCATTTT. The V gene is TRBV6-6, the J gene TRBJ1-5; D is perhaps TRBD1 (5 bases). This CDR3 has 13 residues. With 2 bases removed from V and 6 bases from J, the gap between germline ends came to 8 bases. Germline CDR1 MNHNY, CDR2 SVGAGI (reference sequence).

V gene TRBV4-2 combines with J gene TRBJ1-2; 7 bases map to TRBD1. With 2 bases clipped from V and 5 bases from J, the junction kept 8 bases outside the gene matches. The CDR3 runs 15 residues. Per germline, CDR1 LGHNA and CDR2 YNFKEQ. CDR3 in amino acids: CASSQQQGTAYGYTF. CDR3 nucleotide sequence: TGTGCCAGCAGCCAACAACAGGGGACAGCTTATGGCTACACCTTC.

The V gene is TRBV7-2, the J gene TRBJ2-1, with no clear D. Trimming removed 5 bases at V and 10 bases at J, with 12 bases between. The CDR3 extends over 12 amino acids. Germline V gives CDR1 SGHTA, CDR2 FQGNSA. Here the CDR3 reads CASSDITYEQFF. The CDR3 bases are TGTGCCAGCAGCGACATCACCTACGAGCAGTTCTTC. Looking up the rest from reference TRBV7-2 and TRBJ2-1 gives the full variable domain: GAGVSQSPSNKVTEKGKDVELRCDPISGHTALYWYRQSLGQGLEFLIYFQGNSAPDKSGLPSDRFSAERTGGSVSTLTIQRTQQEDSAVYLCASSDITYEQFFGPGTRLTVL.

The table lists this clonotype with a few counts. The chain carries TRBV5-1 and TRBJ2-3; 13 bases map to TRBD2. Germline V gives CDR1 SGHRS, CDR2 YFSETQ. V lost 3 bases to trimming and J lost 7 bases; unmatched junction nucleotides: 8. This CDR3 is built from 16 residues. The CDR3 protein is CASSWQTSGGTNTQYF. The CDR3, as DNA: TGCGCCAGCAGCTGGCAGACTAGCGGGGGGACAAATACGCAGTATTTT.

The chain joins TRBV12-5 to TRBJ2-5; a weak D match, TRBD1 (7 bases). This CDR3 is 14 amino acids long. V lost 6 bases, J lost 11 bases, and 22 bases lay in between. Germline CDR1 LGHNT, CDR2 FRNRAP. The CDR3 here is CASGNTDRDWEQYF. Here the CDR3 DNA reads TGTGCTAGTGGAAATACCGACAGGGACTGGGAGCAGTACTTC.

In its sample, this clonotype was seen once. V and J are TRBV4-3 and TRBJ2-3; maybe TRBD1 (6 bases). Germline V lookup: CDR1 LGHNA, CDR2 YSLEER. The CDR3 sequence is 13 residues long. Trimming removed 0 bases from V and 11 bases from J, with 12 bases in between. CDR3 in amino acids: CASSQDRTVQQYF. As DNA, the CDR3 is TGCGCCAGCAGCCAAGATAGGACAGTACAGCAGTATTTT.

The chain combines TRBV20-1 with TRBJ1-5, with D unclear. The CDR3 loop spans 14 amino acids. Germline assignment: CDR1 DFQATT and CDR2 SNEGSKA (reference sequence). The V end lost 1 base, the J end lost 7 bases, and 14 bases lay between the germline ends. CDR3 coding DNA: TGCAGTGCTAGAGCCCCGGGCCCCAAGCAGCCCCAGCATTTT. This sequence encodes CSARAPGPKQPQHF.

The V and J genes are TRBV20-1 and TRBJ2-1; 12 bases fit TRBD2. Germline V gene sequence: CDR1 DFQATT, CDR2 SNEGSKA (reference sequence). V shed 6 bases and J 4 bases; nucleotides not matched to a gene: 10. The CDR3 is 16 amino acids. CDR3 coding DNA: TGCAGTGCACCACTAGCGGGGGGATTACGTTACAATGAGCAGTTCTTC. This translates into CSAPLAGGLRYNEQFF.

The chain links TRBV24-1 to TRBJ2-5; 8 nucleotides line up with TRBD2. V was pared by 0 bases and J by 5 bases, with 10 bases of the junction left unmatched. CDR1 is KGHDR, CDR2 SFDVKD, per germline. This CDR3 has 17 amino acids. The CDR3 DNA reads as TGTGCCACCAGTGATTTGAGGTTCAGCGGGGGAGTTGAGACCCAGTACTTC. Translated, it gives CATSDLRFSGGVETQYF.